This TCR beta chain was sequenced for a study of shared clonotypes between healthy human individuals. About this clone itself: Other DNA sequences in this sample translate to the same CDR3.

TCRdb's copy holds only in-frame clones and misses some; the assay was immunoSEQ multiplex PCR. The data show roughly 680,000 clones, roughly two thirds seen once. The CDR3 runs to 15 residues. Germline V gene data show CDR1 as LNHDA and CDR2 as SQIVND (reference sequence). With 1 base clipped from V and 4 bases from J, the junction kept 2 bases outside the gene matches. V gene TRBV19 combines with J gene TRBJ2-1, with 9 bases aligning to TRBD2. Sequenced sample: memory CD4+ T cells sorted from blood. Stated subset: CD45RA-negative fraction. The sequence was collected from a woman in her thirties in good health. The CDR3 is CASSIVAGDYNEQFF. The CDR3 DNA sequence: TGTGCCAGTAGTATAGTAGCGGGAGATTACAATGAGCAGTTCTTC.